This TCR beta chain stems from a study of cytomegalovirus exposure and HLA in healthy donors. Study results and caveats: TCR beta V segments were, for the most part, productive about 87% or about 30% of the time in an earlier analysis. Within a later analysis, the majority of CMV-associated TCR beta chains appeared HLA-restricted. The study listed under 200 cytomegalovirus-associated TCR beta chains.

As to this clone: Its antigen is not identified.

Per the germline V gene, CDR1 is SGHRS and CDR2 is YFSETQ. CDR3 size: 11 residues. V gave up 2 bases and J gave up 5 bases, with 2 bases separating them. The PCR employed 60 Vbeta primers together with 13 Jbeta primers. Authors' data handling: There were around 78 million unique TCR beta chains by a later count, and about 11 million of them were shared. Measured with immunoSEQ multiplex PCR; TCRdb has only the in-frame clones, and not every one. The D gene and trimming were derived from the DNA, and the V and J assignments and clone size from that table. Here the sample table reports roughly 150,000 clones.

The rearrangement joins TRBV5-1 to TRBJ2-1; D ambiguous. Sample: PBMCs. This sequence was found in a woman between 50 and 59 years old in good health and CMV-seronegative. Here the CDR3 reads CASSFNNEQFF. CDR3 sequence (DNA): TGCGCCAGCAGCTTTAACAATGAGCAGTTCTTC.